The clone carrying this T cell receptor beta chain has ten or more counts. Its antigen remains unknown. These data are taken from a study of identical twins. Points from the study as a whole: Cross-sectional statistical analysis was relied on for the conclusions, without the same donors being followed. A lower insertion count was a feature of abundant cord blood beta clonotypes, with no such feature in memory repertoires. Out-of-frame sharing of TCR alpha in monozygotic twins was underestimated by models.

Germline CDR1 is LGHDT and CDR2 is YNNKEL (reference sequence). The V end lost 1 base, the J end lost 5 bases, and 6 bases lay between the germline ends. The CDR3 has 13 residues. In TCRdb, the 5' RACE reads were re-called with MiXCR into one record per CDR3 protein. The data hold roughly 250,000 distinct CDR3 sequences, with roughly 13% observed a single time. The rearrangement uses TRBV3-1 and TRBJ2-1; D is uncertain. The sequenced material came from memory (CD45RO+) T cells sorted from blood. The TCR sequence derives from a woman aged 18-29 years in good health. This CDR3 reads CASSQGLDNEQFF. The CDR3 nucleotides are TGTGCCAGCAGCCAAGGGCTGGACAATGAGCAGTTCTTC.